This T cell receptor (beta chain) was captured in a study of radiotherapy plus CTLA-4 blockade in lung cancer. Those patients who had chemo-refractory metastatic non-small-cell lung cancer were given focal radiation along with CTLA-4 blockade through ipilimumab. There are 14 residues in the CDR3. Between the trimmed V and J ends, which lost 4 bases and 2 bases, there was a span of 13 bases. Germline CDR1 is SGHRS and CDR2 is YFSETQ. The assay was immunoSEQ multiplex PCR, and TCRdb's table has in-frame clones only and misses some. Among about 120,000 clones listed, about 77% were seen once. The chain uses TRBV5-1 and TRBJ2-7; D possibly corresponds to TRBD1 (5 bases). The sample was peripheral blood, taken from a patient treated with radiotherapy plus ipilimumab. This TCR derives from a human donor with non-small cell lung cancer who had a partial response to radiotherapy plus ipilimumab. The CDR3 sequence: CASSGSDNTYEQYF. The CDR3 bases are TGCGCCAGCAGCGGGTCGGACAACACCTACGAGCAGTACTTC.